This T cell receptor (beta chain) appears in the sequencing data of a study of cytomegalovirus exposure and HLA in healthy donors. There are 16 residues in the CDR3. Germline V CDR1 and CDR2: MNHNS, SASEGT. The trim removed 3 bases at V and 0 bases at J, leaving 4 bases unmatched. Primers included in the PCR were 60 Vbeta and 13 Jbeta primers. Here immunoSEQ multiplex PCR was the method, and the copy in TCRdb shows in-frame clones only, minus some. This table holds approximately 100,000 clones, about 75% found once. The sample comprised PBMCs. This sequence originates from a man between 45 and 60 years old in good health and CMV-seronegative. This sequence joins TRBV6-1 and TRBJ2-7; 11 positions match TRBD2. The CDR3 is CASSEGTSGVSYEQYF. CDR3 DNA: TGTGCCAGCAGTGAGGGGACTAGCGGAGTCTCCTACGAGCAGTACTTC.